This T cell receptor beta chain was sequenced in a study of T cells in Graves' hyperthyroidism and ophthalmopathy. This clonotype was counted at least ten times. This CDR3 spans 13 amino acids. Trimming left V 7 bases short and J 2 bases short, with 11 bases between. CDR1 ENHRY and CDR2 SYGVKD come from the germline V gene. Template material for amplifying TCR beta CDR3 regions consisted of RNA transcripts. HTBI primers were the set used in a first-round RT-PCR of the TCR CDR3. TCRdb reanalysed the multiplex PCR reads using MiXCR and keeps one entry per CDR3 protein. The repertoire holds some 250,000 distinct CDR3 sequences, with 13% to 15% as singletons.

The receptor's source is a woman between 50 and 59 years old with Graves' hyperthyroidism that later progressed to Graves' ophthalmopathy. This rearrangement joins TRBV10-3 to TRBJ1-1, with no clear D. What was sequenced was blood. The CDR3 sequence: CAITGQANTEAFF. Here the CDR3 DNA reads TGTGCCATCACCGGCCAGGCTAACACTGAAGCTTTCTTT.